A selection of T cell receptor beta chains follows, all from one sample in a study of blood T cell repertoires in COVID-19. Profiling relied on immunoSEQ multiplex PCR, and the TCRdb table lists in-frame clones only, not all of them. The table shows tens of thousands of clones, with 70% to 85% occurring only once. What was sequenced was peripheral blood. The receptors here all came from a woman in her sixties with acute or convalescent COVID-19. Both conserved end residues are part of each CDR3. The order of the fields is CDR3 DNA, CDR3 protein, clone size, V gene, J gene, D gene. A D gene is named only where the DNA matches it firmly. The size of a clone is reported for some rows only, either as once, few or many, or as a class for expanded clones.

CDR3nt: TGTGCCAGCAGCACTCTAGCGGGGGGCGGGCAAGAGACCCAGTACTTC; CDR3aa: CASSTLAGGGQETQYF; abundance: -; v_gene: TRBV9; j_gene: TRBJ2-5; d_gene: TRBD2
CDR3nt: TGTGCCAGCAGTGAGCTACCGGGACAGATCAATCAGCCCCAGCATTTT; CDR3aa: CASSELPGQINQPQHF; abundance: once; v_gene: TRBV6-1; j_gene: TRBJ1-5; d_gene: TRBD1
CDR3nt: TGTGCCAGCAGCCCCCGGACAGAGACAATGAACACTGAAGCTTTCTTT; CDR3aa: CASSPRTETMNTEAFF; abundance: once; v_gene: TRBV5-4; j_gene: TRBJ1-1; d_gene: -
CDR3nt: TGCAGCGTCAAGACCGGGACAGCTAGCACAGATACGCAGTATTTT; CDR3aa: CSVKTGTASTDTQYF; abundance: -; v_gene: TRBV29-1; j_gene: TRBJ2-3; d_gene: TRBD1
CDR3nt: TGTGCCAGCAGCTTAGCAGGGAGGGGTAGGGGCAATGAGCAGTTCTTC; CDR3aa: CASSLAGRGRGNEQFF; abundance: -; v_gene: TRBV11-2; j_gene: TRBJ2-1; d_gene: TRBD2
CDR3nt: TGTGCCACCAGCAGGGGGGGGGCTACCTACAATGAGCAGTTCTTC; CDR3aa: CATSRGGATYNEQFF; abundance: -; v_gene: TRBV15; j_gene: TRBJ2-1; d_gene: -
CDR3nt: TGCGCCAGCAGCTCCCGGACTAGCGGGGGGGCGACCGGGGAGCTGTTTTTT; CDR3aa: CASSSRTSGGATGELFF; abundance: -; v_gene: TRBV5-1; j_gene: TRBJ2-2; d_gene: TRBD2
CDR3nt: TGTGCCAGCAGCATCTCACCGCTGGACAGGGACGGCTACACCTTC; CDR3aa: CASSISPLDRDGYTF; abundance: once; v_gene: TRBV28; j_gene: TRBJ1-2; d_gene: TRBD1
CDR3nt: TGTGCCAGCAGCTTAGCTTTAACGGCTCGCGGAGAGCAGTACTTC; CDR3aa: CASSLALTARGEQYF; abundance: once; v_gene: TRBV7-8; j_gene: TRBJ2-7; d_gene: -
CDR3nt: TGTGCCAGCAGCCCTAGCGGGAGGGCGACTCACGAGCAGTACTTC; CDR3aa: CASSPSGRATHEQYF; abundance: once; v_gene: TRBV7-9; j_gene: TRBJ2-7; d_gene: TRBD2
CDR3nt: TGTGCCAGCAGTGGGACAGGGGGGGGATATGGCAATCAGCCCCAGCATTTT; CDR3aa: CASSGTGGGYGNQPQHF; abundance: -; v_gene: TRBV6-1; j_gene: TRBJ1-5; d_gene: TRBD1
CDR3nt: TGTGCCAGCAGGTCCACAGGGCCCGCCACTGAAGCTTTCTTT; CDR3aa: CASRSTGPATEAFF; abundance: -; v_gene: TRBV11-2; j_gene: TRBJ1-1; d_gene: -
CDR3nt: TGTGCCAGCAGCCGGCAGGGGGTCTATGGCTACACCTTC; CDR3aa: CASSRQGVYGYTF; abundance: -; v_gene: TRBV28; j_gene: TRBJ1-2; d_gene: TRBD1
CDR3nt: TGTGCCAGCAGTGCCCTCCGGGACAGCGCGTCCTACGAGCAGTACTTC; CDR3aa: CASSALRDSASYEQYF; abundance: -; v_gene: TRBV6-4; j_gene: TRBJ2-7; d_gene: TRBD1
CDR3nt: TGTGCCAGCACTGTACCGACTAGCGAGAACACCGGGGAGCTGTTTTTT; CDR3aa: CASTVPTSENTGELFF; abundance: -; v_gene: TRBV6-6; j_gene: TRBJ2-2; d_gene: TRBD2
CDR3nt: TGTGCCAGCAGCCCCCTCCCTCGGGGGACTAGCGGGGGGATAGCCAAAAACATTCAGTACTTC; CDR3aa: CASSPLPRGTSGGIAKNIQYF; abundance: -; v_gene: TRBV7-3; j_gene: TRBJ2-4; d_gene: TRBD2
CDR3nt: TGTGCTTACGACATCCAAGAGACCCAGTACTTC; CDR3aa: CAYDIQETQYF; abundance: few; v_gene: TRBV30; j_gene: TRBJ2-5; d_gene: -